Included here is one TCR beta chain sequence, with context. As yet, its antigen is unknown. The CDR3 length is 13 residues. Trimming cost V 3 bases and J 4 bases, with 9 bases left between them. In germline, CDR1 is SGHAT, CDR2 FQNNGV. This PCR relied on a set of 60 Vbeta primers and 13 Jbeta primers. The repertoire was sequenced with immunoSEQ multiplex PCR; TCRdb's copy has only in-frame clones and lacks some. This sample contains tens of thousands of clones. The data stem from a study of cytomegalovirus exposure and HLA in healthy donors. The study, taken as a whole, reports: One variant, a missense change in DCLRE1C, was linked in a later analysis to TCR beta V- and J-gene trimming. Later analysis suggested links between common viral pathogens and several top significant clusters.

Material for sequencing was PBMCs. The chain couples TRBV11-2 to TRBJ2-5; possibly TRBD1 for D (5 bases). The receptor was derived from a man younger than 35 in good health and CMV-seropositive. CDR3 amino acids: CASSFQGSETQYF. CDR3 bases: TGTGCCAGCAGCTTTCAGGGATCAGAGACCCAGTACTTC.